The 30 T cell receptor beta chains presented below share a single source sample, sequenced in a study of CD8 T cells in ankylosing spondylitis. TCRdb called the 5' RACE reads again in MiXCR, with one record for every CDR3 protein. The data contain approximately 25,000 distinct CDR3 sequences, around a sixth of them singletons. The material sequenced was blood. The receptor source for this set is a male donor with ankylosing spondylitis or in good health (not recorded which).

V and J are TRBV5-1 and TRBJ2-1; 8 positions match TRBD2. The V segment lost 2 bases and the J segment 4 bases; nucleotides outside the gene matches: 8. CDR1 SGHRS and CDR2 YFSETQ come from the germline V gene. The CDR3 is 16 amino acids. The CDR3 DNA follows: TGCGCCAGCAGCTTACTCAGCGGGGGAGTTTACAATGAGCAGTTCTTC. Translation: CASSLLSGGVYNEQFF.

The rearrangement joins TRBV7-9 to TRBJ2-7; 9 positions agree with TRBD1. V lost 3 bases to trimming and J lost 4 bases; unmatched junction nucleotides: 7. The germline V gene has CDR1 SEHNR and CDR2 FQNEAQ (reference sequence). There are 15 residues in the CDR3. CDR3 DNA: TGTGCCAGCAGCTTGGAGGACAGGGGACTTTACGAGCAGTACTTC. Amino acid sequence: CASSLEDRGLYEQYF.

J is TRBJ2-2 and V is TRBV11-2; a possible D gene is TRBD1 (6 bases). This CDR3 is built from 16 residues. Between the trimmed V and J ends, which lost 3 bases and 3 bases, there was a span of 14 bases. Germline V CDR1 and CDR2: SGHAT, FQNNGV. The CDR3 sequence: CASSLIRGGDTGELFF. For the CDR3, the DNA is TGTGCCAGCAGCTTGATCAGGGGTGGTGACACCGGGGAGCTGTTTTTT.

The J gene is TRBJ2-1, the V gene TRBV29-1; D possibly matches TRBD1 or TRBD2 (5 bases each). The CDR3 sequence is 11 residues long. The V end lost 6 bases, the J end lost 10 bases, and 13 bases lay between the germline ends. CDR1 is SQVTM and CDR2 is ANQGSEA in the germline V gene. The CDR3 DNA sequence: TGCAGCGTCCCGGGGACCTTGGAGCAGTTCTTC. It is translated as CSVPGTLEQFF.

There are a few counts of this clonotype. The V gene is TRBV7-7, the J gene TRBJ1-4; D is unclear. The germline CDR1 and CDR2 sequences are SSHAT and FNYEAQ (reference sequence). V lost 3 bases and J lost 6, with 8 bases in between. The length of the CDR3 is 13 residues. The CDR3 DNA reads TGTGCCAGCAGCTTGGGGAGGGATGAAAAACTGTTTTTT. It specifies CASSLGRDEKLFF.

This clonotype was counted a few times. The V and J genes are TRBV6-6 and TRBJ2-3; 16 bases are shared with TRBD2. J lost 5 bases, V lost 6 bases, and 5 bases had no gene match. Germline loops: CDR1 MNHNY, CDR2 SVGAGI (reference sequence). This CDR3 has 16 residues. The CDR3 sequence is CASSRGLAGGQDTQYF. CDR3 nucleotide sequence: TGTGCCAGCAGCCGGGGACTAGCGGGAGGGCAAGATACGCAGTATTTT.

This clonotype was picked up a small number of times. The DNA for the CDR3 is TGTGCCTGGAGTGTACGGTCGGGGCGAGAGACCCAGTACTTC. Translating gives CAWSVRSGRETQYF. This chain links TRBV30 with TRBJ2-5; perhaps D is TRBD1 or TRBD2 (5 bases each). The CDR3 is made up of 14 amino acids. CDR1 is GTSNPN, CDR2 SVGIG, per germline (reference sequence). Trimming cost V 0 bases and J 4 bases, with 12 bases left between them. The variable domain in full, completed from reference TRBV30 and TRBJ2-5, reads SQTIHQWPATLVQPVGSPLSLECTVEGTSNPNLYWYRQAAGRGLQLLFYSVGIGQISSEVPQNLSASRPQDRQFILSSKKLLLSDSGFYLCAWSVRSGRETQYFGPGTRLLVL.

The CDR3 DNA sequence: TGCAGCGTTGAACCTTATATGATACAAGAGACCCAGTACTTC. Translating gives CSVEPYMIQETQYF. The V and J genes are TRBV29-1 and TRBJ2-5; D call uncertain. The V gene lost 2 bases and the J gene lost 2 bases, with 12 bases spanning the gap. This CDR3 has 14 residues. Germline V gene lookup returns CDR1 SQVTM and CDR2 ANQGSEA.

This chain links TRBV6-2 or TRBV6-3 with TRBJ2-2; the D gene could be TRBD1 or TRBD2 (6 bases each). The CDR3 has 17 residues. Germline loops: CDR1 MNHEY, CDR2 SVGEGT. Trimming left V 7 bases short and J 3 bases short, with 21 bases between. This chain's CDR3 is CASTPPRGTLDTGELFF. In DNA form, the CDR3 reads TGTGCCAGCACTCCTCCCCGGGGGACACTTGACACCGGGGAGCTGTTTTTT.

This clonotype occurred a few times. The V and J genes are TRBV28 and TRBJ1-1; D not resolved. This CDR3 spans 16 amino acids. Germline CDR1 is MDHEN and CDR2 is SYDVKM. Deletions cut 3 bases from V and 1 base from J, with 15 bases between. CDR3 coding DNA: TGTGCCAGCAGTTTTCTCGGGAGGACCGAGAACACTGAAGCTTTCTTT. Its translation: CASSFLGRTENTEAFF.

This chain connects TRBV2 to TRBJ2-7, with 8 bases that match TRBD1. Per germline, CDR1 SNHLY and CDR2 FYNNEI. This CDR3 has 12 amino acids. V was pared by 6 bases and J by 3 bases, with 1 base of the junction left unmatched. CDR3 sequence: CASSGTGYEQYV. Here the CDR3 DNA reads TGTGCCAGCAGCGGGACAGGCTACGAGCAGTACGTC.

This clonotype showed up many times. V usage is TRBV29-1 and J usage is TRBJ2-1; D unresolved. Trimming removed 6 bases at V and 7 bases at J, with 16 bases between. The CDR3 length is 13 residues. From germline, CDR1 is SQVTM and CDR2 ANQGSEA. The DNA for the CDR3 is TGCAGCGTCCCCCTGGTAGGTCGAAATGAGCAGTTCTTC. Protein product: CSVPLVGRNEQFF.

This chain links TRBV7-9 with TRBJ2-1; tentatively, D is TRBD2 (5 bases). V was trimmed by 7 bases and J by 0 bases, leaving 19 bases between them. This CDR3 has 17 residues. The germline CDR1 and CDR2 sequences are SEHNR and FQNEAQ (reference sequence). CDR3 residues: CASTLASGSGSYNEQFF. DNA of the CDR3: TGTGCCAGCACCCTGGCTTCGGGGTCGGGCTCCTACAATGAGCAGTTCTTC.

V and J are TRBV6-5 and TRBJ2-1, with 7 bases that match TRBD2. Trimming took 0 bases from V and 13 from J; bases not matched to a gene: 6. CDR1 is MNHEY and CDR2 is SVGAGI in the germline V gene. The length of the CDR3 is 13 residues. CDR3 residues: CASSYSSLAEQFF. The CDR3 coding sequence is TGTGCCAGCAGTTACTCGTCCCTAGCGGAACAGTTCTTC.

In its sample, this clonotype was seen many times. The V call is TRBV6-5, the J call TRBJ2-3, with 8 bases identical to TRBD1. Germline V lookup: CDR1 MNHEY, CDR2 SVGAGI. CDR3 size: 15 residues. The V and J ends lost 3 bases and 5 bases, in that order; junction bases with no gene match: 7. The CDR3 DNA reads TGTGCCAGCAGTTATGGCAGGGGGCAAAGAGATACGCAGTATTTT. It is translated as CASSYGRGQRDTQYF.

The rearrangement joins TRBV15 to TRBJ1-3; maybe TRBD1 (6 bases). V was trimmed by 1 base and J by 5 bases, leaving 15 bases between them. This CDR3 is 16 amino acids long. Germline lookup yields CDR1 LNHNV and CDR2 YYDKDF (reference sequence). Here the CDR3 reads CATSRARDIFRNTIYF. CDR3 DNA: TGTGCCACCAGCAGAGCCCGGGACATCTTCCGAAACACCATATATTTT.

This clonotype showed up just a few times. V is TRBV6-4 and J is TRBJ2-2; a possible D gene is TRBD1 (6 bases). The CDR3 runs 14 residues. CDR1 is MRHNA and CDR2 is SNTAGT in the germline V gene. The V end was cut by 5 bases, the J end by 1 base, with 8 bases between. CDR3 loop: CASSRTENTGELFF. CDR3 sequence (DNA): TGTGCCAGCAGTCGGACAGAGAACACCGGGGAGCTGTTTTTT.

For the CDR3, the DNA is TGTGCCAGCAGCTTGGGCGGGGGTACCGGGGAGCTGTTTTTT. It specifies CASSLGGGTGELFF. The chain links TRBV5-4 to TRBJ2-2; 7 bases fit TRBD2. Trimming cost V 0 bases and J 5 bases; bases outside gene matches: 1. The V gene's germline CDR1 is SGHNT and CDR2 YYREEE (reference sequence). The CDR3 runs to 14 residues.

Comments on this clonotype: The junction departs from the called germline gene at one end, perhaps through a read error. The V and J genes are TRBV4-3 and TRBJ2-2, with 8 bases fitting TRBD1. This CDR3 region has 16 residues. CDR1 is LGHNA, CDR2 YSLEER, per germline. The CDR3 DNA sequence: TGCGCCAACAGCCATCGGACAGGGAATCGTGCCGGGGAGCTGTTTTTT. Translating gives CANSHRTGNRAGELFF.

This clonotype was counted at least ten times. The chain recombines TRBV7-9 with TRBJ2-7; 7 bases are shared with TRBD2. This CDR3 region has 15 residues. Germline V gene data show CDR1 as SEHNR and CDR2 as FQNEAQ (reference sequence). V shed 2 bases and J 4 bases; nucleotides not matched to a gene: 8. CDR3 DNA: TGTGCCAGCAGCTTATCATCCAGCGGGACGTACGAGCAGTACTTC. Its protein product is CASSLSSSGTYEQYF.

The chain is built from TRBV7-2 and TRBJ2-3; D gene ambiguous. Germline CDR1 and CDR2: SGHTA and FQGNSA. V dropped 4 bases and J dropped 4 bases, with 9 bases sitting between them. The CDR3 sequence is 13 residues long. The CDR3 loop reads CASSSPPPDTQYF. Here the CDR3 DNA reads TGTGCCAGCAGCTCCCCCCCTCCAGATACGCAGTATTTT.

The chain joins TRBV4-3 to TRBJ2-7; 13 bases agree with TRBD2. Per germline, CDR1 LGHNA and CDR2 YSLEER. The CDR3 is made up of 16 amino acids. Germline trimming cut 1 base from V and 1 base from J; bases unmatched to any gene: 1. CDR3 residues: CASSQGTSGRSYEQYF. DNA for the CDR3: TGCGCCAGCAGCCAAGGGACTAGCGGGAGATCCTACGAGCAGTACTTC.

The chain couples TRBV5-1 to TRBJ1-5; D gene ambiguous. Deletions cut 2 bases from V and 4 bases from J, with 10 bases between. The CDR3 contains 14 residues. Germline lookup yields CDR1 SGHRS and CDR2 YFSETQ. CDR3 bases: TGCGCCAGCAGCTTTGGGTCGTGGAATCAGCCCCAGCATTTT. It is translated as CASSFGSWNQPQHF.

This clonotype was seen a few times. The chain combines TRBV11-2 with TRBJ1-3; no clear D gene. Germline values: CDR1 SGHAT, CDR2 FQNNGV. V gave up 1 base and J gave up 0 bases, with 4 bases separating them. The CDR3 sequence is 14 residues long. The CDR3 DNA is TGTGCCAGCAGCTTAGGGGACTCTGGAAACACCATATATTTT. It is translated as CASSLGDSGNTIYF.

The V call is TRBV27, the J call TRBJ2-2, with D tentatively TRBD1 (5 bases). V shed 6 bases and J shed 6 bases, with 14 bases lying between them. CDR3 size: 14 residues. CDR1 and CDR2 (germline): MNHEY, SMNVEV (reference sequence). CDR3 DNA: TGTGCCAGCAGACGGACATCCGGCGCCGGGGAGCTGTTTTTT. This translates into CASRRTSGAGELFF.

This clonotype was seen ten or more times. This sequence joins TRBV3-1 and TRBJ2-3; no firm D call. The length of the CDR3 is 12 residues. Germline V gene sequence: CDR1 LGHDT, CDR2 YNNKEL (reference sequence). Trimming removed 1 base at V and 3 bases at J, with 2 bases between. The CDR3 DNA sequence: TGTGCCAGCAGCCAAGTGACAGATACGCAGTATTTT. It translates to CASSQVTDTQYF.

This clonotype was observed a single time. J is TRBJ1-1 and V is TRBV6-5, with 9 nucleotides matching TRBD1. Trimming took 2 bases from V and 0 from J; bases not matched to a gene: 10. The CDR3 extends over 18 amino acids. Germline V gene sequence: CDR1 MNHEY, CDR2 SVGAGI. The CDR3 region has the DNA TGTGCCAGCAGTTACGCGGGGGGGACAGGGCGAATGAACACTGAAGCTTTCTTT. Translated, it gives CASSYAGGTGRMNTEAFF.

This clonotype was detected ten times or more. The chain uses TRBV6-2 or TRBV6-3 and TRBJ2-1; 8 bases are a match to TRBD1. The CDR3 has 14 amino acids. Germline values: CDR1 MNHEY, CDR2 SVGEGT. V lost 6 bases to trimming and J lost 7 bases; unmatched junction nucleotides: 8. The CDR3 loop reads CASRAGGGLNEQFF. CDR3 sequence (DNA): TGTGCCAGCAGAGCAGGGGGCGGATTAAATGAGCAGTTCTTC.

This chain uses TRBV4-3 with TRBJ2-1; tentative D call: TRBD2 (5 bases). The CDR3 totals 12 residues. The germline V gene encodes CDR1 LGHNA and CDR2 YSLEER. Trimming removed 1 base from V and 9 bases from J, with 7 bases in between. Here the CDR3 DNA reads TGCGCCAGCAGCCAAGCCCGGGGTGAGCAGTTCTTC. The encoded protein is CASSQARGEQFF.

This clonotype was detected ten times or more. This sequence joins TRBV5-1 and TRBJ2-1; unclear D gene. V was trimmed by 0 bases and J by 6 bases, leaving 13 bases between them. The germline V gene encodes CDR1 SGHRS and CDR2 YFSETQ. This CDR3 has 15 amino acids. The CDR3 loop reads CASSLVGGPPNEQFF. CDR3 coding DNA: TGCGCCAGCAGCTTGGTTGGCGGTCCCCCCAATGAGCAGTTCTTC.